These T cell receptor beta chains were read from a single sample in a study of blood T cell repertoires in COVID-19. Repertoires were generated with immunoSEQ multiplex PCR, while TCRdb's copy carries only in-frame clones and drops some. The data contain 95,000 to 150,000 clones, over 80% of them singletons. Sequences were obtained from peripheral blood. The receptors were gathered from a woman between 65 and 79 years old with acute or convalescent COVID-19. The CDR3 runs from the conserved cysteine through the conserved F or W. A D gene is named only where the DNA matches it firmly. Clone size is not always given. Where it is, it says once, few, many or a class for expanded clones.

v_call	d_call	clone_size	j_call	cdr3_nt	cdr3_aa
TRBV3-1/TRBV3-2	TRBD1	-	TRBJ1-4	TGTGCCAGCAGCTCTTTAACAGGGGGGTCTAATGAAAAACTGTTTTTT	CASSSLTGGSNEKLFF
TRBV18	-	-	TRBJ1-1	TGTGCCAGCTCACCACCAAGTCGGAGAAACACTGAAGCTTTCTTT	CASSPPSRRNTEAFF
TRBV11-3	-	once	TRBJ2-5	TGTGCCAGCAGCTTCGGGTTTAGGGAGACCCAGTACTTC	CASSFGFRETQYF
TRBV5-1	TRBD1	-	TRBJ2-7	TGCGCCAGCAGCTTTGACAGGGTCAACGAGCAGTACTTC	CASSFDRVNEQYF
TRBV14	-	-	TRBJ1-2	TGTGCCAGCAGCCTCCATGGAGTTGTTTCGTACACCTTC	CASSLHGVVSYTF
TRBV30	TRBD1	-	TRBJ1-6	TGTGCCTGGAGTGTACTACAGGGGGCAGGTAATTCACCCCTCCACTTT	CAWSVLQGAGNSPLHF
TRBV28	-	-	TRBJ1-1	TGTGCCAGCAGTTTATGGGGGGGAAGGGGCACTGAAGCTTTCTTT	CASSLWGGRGTEAFF
TRBV5-6	TRBD1	-	TRBJ1-2	TGTGCCAGCAGCTTACGTGGACAGGGGAGTTTTGGGTACACCTTC	CASSLRGQGSFGYTF
TRBV29-1	-	-	TRBJ1-1	TGCAGCGTAGATAACTGGCGGGGGAACACTGAAGCTTTCTTT	CSVDNWRGNTEAFF
TRBV30	-	-	TRBJ1-5	TGTGCCTGGGGCGCTGGACAAGGAGGCAATCAGCCCCAGCATTTT	CAWGAGQGGNQPQHF
TRBV3-1/TRBV3-2	-	-	TRBJ2-3	TGTGCCAGCAGCCCGCGCCCGGTTAGCACAGATACGCAGTATTTT	CASSPRPVSTDTQYF
TRBV13	TRBD2	-	TRBJ2-3	TGTGCCAGCAGCCACCCCCGAGGACTAGCGGGGGGCACAGATACGCAGTATTTT	CASSHPRGLAGGTDTQYF
TRBV6-5	TRBD1	-	TRBJ1-1	TGTGCCAGCCTCAGGGGGCTCGGCACTGAAGCTTTCTTT	CASLRGLGTEAFF
TRBV27	TRBD1	-	TRBJ2-7	TGTGCCAGCAGTTTAGCAACCGGGACAGGGGCCTACGAGCAGTACTTC	CASSLATGTGAYEQYF
TRBV5-1	TRBD1	once	TRBJ1-2	TGCGCCAGCAGCTTAGCGGCGGGGCCGGGACAGGGAATTGGCGTCTTC	CASSLAAGPGQGIGVF
TRBV2	TRBD2	-	TRBJ2-3	TGTGCCAGCAGTGTGGGGGGGGGCACAGATACGCAGTATTTT	CASSVGGGTDTQYF
TRBV7-9	-	-	TRBJ2-4	TGTGCCAGCAGCCCCATTGAGCGGGTGAGGAAAAACATTCAGTACTTC	CASSPIERVRKNIQYF
TRBV5-4	-	-	TRBJ2-3	TGTGCCAGCAGCAGACCGGGGGGCCGTACAGATACGCAGTATTTT	CASSRPGGRTDTQYF
TRBV10-3	TRBD1	once	TRBJ1-2	TGTGCCATCACAGGGTCGACAGGGGGCGGCTACACCTTC	CAITGSTGGGYTF
TRBV5-4	TRBD2	-	TRBJ2-1	TGTGCCAGCAGCTTGGGTTGGGGGGGTGTTGGGAATGAGCAGTTCTTC	CASSLGWGGVGNEQFF
TRBV28	-	-	TRBJ2-6	TGTGCCAGCAGTTTATTAGCGTCCTCTGGGGCCAACGTCCTGACTTTC	CASSLLASSGANVLTF
TRBV2	TRBD1	-	TRBJ1-1	TGTGCCAGCAGTGGTCCGGGACAGGGCGACACTGAAGCTTTCTTT	CASSGPGQGDTEAFF
TRBV7-3	-	few	TRBJ1-6	TGTGCCAGCAGCCGGGACACGAATTCACCCCTCCACTTT	CASSRDTNSPLHF
TRBV5-1	-	-	TRBJ1-2	TGCGCCAGCAGACTTGGAGAGGAGGGCTACACCTTC	CASRLGEEGYTF
TRBV4-1	-	-	TRBJ1-3	TGCGCCAGCAGACGGACACCACTCTCTGGAAACACCATATATTTT	CASRRTPLSGNTIYF
TRBV5-1	TRBD1	-	TRBJ1-6	TGCGCCAGCAGCTTGGCCCCGACCCGGGACAGGAATAATTCACCCCTCCACTTT	CASSLAPTRDRNNSPLHF
TRBV2	-	-	TRBJ1-1	TGTGCCAGCAAATCAGGGTTGGACACTGAAGCTTTCTTT	CASKSGLDTEAFF
TRBV10-1	TRBD2	few	TRBJ2-5	TGCGCCAGCAGTCACCGAGCGGGGGGTCAAGAGACCCAGTACTTC	CASSHRAGGQETQYF
TRBV3-1/TRBV3-2	-	-	TRBJ2-7	TGTGCCAGCAGCCAGGGCAACGCCTACGAGCAGTACTTC	CASSQGNAYEQYF
TRBV18	-	-	TRBJ2-3	TGTGCCAGCTCACCACAAGCAGCGGAAACAGATACGCAGTATTTT	CASSPQAAETDTQYF
TRBV5-1	-	-	TRBJ2-1	TGCGCCAGCAGCCCCGCGGGTGCTACCACCTACAATGAGCAGTTCTTC	CASSPAGATTYNEQFF
TRBV11-2	-	-	TRBJ1-1	TGTGCCAGCAGCTTAGATGGGGTCCCGGGGGGAGCTTTCTTT	CASSLDGVPGGAFF
TRBV5-6	-	-	TRBJ1-2	TGTGCCAGCAGCTTGACTGCTATCTATGGCTACACCTTC	CASSLTAIYGYTF
TRBV15	-	-	TRBJ2-5	TGTGCCACCAGCCCGCGGGCCTCGTACCAAGAGACCCAGTACTTC	CATSPRASYQETQYF
TRBV4-1	-	-	TRBJ1-2	TGCGCCAGCAGCCCTGGACAGTATGGCTACACCTTC	CASSPGQYGYTF
TRBV12-3/TRBV12-4	-	-	TRBJ1-2	TGTGCCAGCAGTTTCCTAACTAACTATGGCTACACCTTC	CASSFLTNYGYTF
TRBV9	-	-	TRBJ2-5	TGTGCCAGCAGCGTAGGAACTACACACCCTCAAGAGACCCAGTACTTC	CASSVGTTHPQETQYF
TRBV3-1/TRBV3-2	-	-	TRBJ1-1	TGTGCCAGCAGCGGGGGGGGCAGACTTCACGGCACTGAAGCTTTCTTT	CASSGGGRLHGTEAFF
TRBV29-1	TRBD1	-	TRBJ2-5	TGCAGCGTTGGGGGGACAGTAGAACAAGAGACCCAGTACTTC	CSVGGTVEQETQYF
TRBV14	-	-	TRBJ2-7	TGTGCCAGCAGCCTTTCTTCTAGGGAGCAGTACTTC	CASSLSSREQYF
TRBV27	-	-	TRBJ2-1	TGTGCCACCATCACAGGGAATGAGCAGTTCTTC	CATITGNEQFF
TRBV14	-	few	TRBJ1-1	TGTGCCAGCAGCCATTTCACTGCAATGAACACTGAAGCTTTCTTT	CASSHFTAMNTEAFF
TRBV15	TRBD2	-	TRBJ2-2	TGTGCCACCAGCAGAGATTCGGGGGGTACCGGGGAGCTGTTTTTT	CATSRDSGGTGELFF
TRBV9	-	few	TRBJ1-1	TGTGCCAGCAGCAGGGCTGGGAGGGACACTGAAGCTTTCTTT	CASSRAGRDTEAFF
TRBV6-5	-	-	TRBJ1-5	TGTGCCAGCAGTTCCCACGGGGAGGGCAATCAGCCCCAGCATTTT	CASSSHGEGNQPQHF
TRBV23-1	-	-	TRBJ1-2	TGCGCCAGCAGTCACCTTATCTCCCGGGACAAAGGGGATGGCTACACCTTC	CASSHLISRDKGDGYTF
TRBV5-4	TRBD1	-	TRBJ1-2	TGTGCCAGCAGCGGAAACCGGGACAGGCTCCATGGCTACACCTTC	CASSGNRDRLHGYTF